A selection of T cell receptor beta chains follows, all from one sample in a study of OX40 agonist ivuxolimab in advanced cancers. The table came from immunoSEQ multiplex PCR; TCRdb's copy has only in-frame clones and leaves some out. The sample lists tens of thousands of clones, about 82% occurring once. Specimen: CD4+ or CD8+ T cells sorted from blood, collected in a trial of the OX40 agonist ivuxolimab. These receptors were obtained from an adult with an advanced solid tumor such as melanoma, head and neck, liver or kidney cancer. Each CDR3 is given with its conserved first and last residue. The order of the fields is clone size, D gene, V gene, J gene, CDR3 DNA, CDR3 protein. The D gene is left open where the match is weak. Part of the rows lack a size; the others show once, few, many or a class for expanded clones.

-,-,TRBV5-6,TRBJ1-2,TGTGCCAGCAGCTTCGCCGGGACGGTTGGGTTTTATGGCTACACCTTC,CASSFAGTVGFYGYTF
once,TRBD1,TRBV9,TRBJ2-1,TGTGCCAGCAGCGTCCGGGACAGGGGTTTGTCTGAGCAGTTCTTC,CASSVRDRGLSEQFF
-,TRBD2,TRBV18,TRBJ2-1,TGTGCCAGCTTCCCCCTAGCGGGAGAAGTTTCCTACAATGAGCAGTTCTTC,CASFPLAGEVSYNEQFF
-,TRBD2,TRBV30,TRBJ2-7,TGTGCCTGCCGGGGGGGAGCGGGAACCTACGAGCAGTACTTC,CACRGGAGTYEQYF
-,-,TRBV11-3,TRBJ2-7,TGTGCCAGCAGCTTAGATCAGGGAGGAGCCTTTTCCTACGAGCAGTACTTC,CASSLDQGGAFSYEQYF
-,-,TRBV11-3,TRBJ2-3,TGTGCCAGCAGACCCCAGGCGACAGATACGCAGTATTTT,CASRPQATDTQYF
-,-,TRBV4-3,TRBJ1-5,TGCGCCAGCAGCCTAACCACCGGGAAGAATCAGCCCCAGCATTTT,CASSLTTGKNQPQHF
-,TRBD2,TRBV15,TRBJ2-1,TGTGCCACCAGCAGGTGGTCTAGCGGGAGAGGGTCCTACAATGAGCAGTTCTTC,CATSRWSSGRGSYNEQFF
-,TRBD1,TRBV7-3,TRBJ1-5,TGTGCCAGCAGCCTACAGGGGGCGAGTCAGCCCCAGCATTTT,CASSLQGASQPQHF
-,-,TRBV11-2,TRBJ2-5,TGTGCCAGCAGCTTCACGAGGGGGGTCCAAGAGACCCAGTACTTC,CASSFTRGVQETQYF
once,-,TRBV18,TRBJ1-2,TGTGCCAGCTCACCACCTTCGGGGGCGGCCTATGGCTACACCTTC,CASSPPSGAAYGYTF
-,-,TRBV5-1,TRBJ2-7,TGCGCCAGCAGCTTGGGGGTAATAGGCTACGAGCAGTACTTC,CASSLGVIGYEQYF
-,-,TRBV5-1,TRBJ1-1,TGCGCCAGCAAGGAGCAACCGAACACTGAAGCTTTCTTT,CASKEQPNTEAFF
-,-,TRBV11-3,TRBJ1-4,TGTGCCAGCAGCTCCCGACAGCCCGCAACTAATGAAAAACTGTTTTTT,CASSSRQPATNEKLFF
-,-,TRBV7-8,TRBJ2-1,TGTGCCAGCAGCCCCTACCGGGACCCTGGCTACAATGAGCAGTTCTTC,CASSPYRDPGYNEQFF
few,-,TRBV9,TRBJ1-1,TGTGCCAGCAGCGTAGATTCCGGGGGGCTGTTGGCTGAAGCTTTCTTT,CASSVDSGGLLAEAFF
-,TRBD1,TRBV25-1,TRBJ1-1,TGTGCCAGCACAACAGACAGGGGGGAAGGGAACACTGAAGCTTTCTTT,CASTTDRGEGNTEAFF
-,-,TRBV18,TRBJ2-5,TGTGCCAGCTCATCGACAGGTGACAGTGTCGGGACCCAGTACTTC,CASSSTGDSVGTQYF
-,-,TRBV27,TRBJ1-1,TGTGCCAGCAGTTATCACAGGAACACTGAAGCTTTCTTT,CASSYHRNTEAFF
-,-,TRBV14,TRBJ2-3,TGTGCCAGCAGCAGACAGGGGAGGGCACGCACAGATACGCAGTATTTT,CASSRQGRARTDTQYF
-,-,TRBV6-6,TRBJ2-2,TGTGCCAGCAGTTACTCTAGGGGGAGCACCGGGGAGCTGTTTTTT,CASSYSRGSTGELFF
-,-,TRBV11-3,TRBJ2-2,TGTGCCAGCAGCTTTGCCGGGACACTGAACACCGGGGAGCTGTTTTTT,CASSFAGTLNTGELFF
-,-,TRBV7-2,TRBJ1-5,TGTGCCAGCAGCCCGGGTACCGGGGGTAACCAGCCCCAGCATTTT,CASSPGTGGNQPQHF
-,TRBD1,TRBV27,TRBJ1-1,TGTGCCAGCAGTTATAGGGACAGGGCCATGAACACTGAAGCTTTCTTT,CASSYRDRAMNTEAFF
-,TRBD1,TRBV6-1,TRBJ1-2,TGTGCCAGCAGTGAAATGGGACAGGTGATTTATGGCTACACCTTC,CASSEMGQVIYGYTF
-,-,TRBV7-2,TRBJ2-5,TGTGCCAGCAGCTTTACCGAAGGAGAGACCCAGTACTTC,CASSFTEGETQYF
-,-,TRBV5-8,TRBJ1-1,TGTGCCAGCAGCCCCCCCGGGGGAAAAGGTGAGACTGAAGCTTTCTTT,CASSPPGGKGETEAFF
-,TRBD1,TRBV27,TRBJ2-5,TGTGCCAGCAGCTGGGACAGGGCGCAAGAGACCCAGTACTTC,CASSWDRAQETQYF
-,-,TRBV4-2,TRBJ1-1,TGTGCCAGCAGCCTCAACCTGGGAAACACTGAAGCTTTCTTT,CASSLNLGNTEAFF
once,-,TRBV6-5,TRBJ1-6,TGTGCCAGCAGTTACCGCTGGGGAAATTCACCCCTCCACTTT,CASSYRWGNSPLHF
-,-,TRBV11-3,TRBJ1-6,TGTGCCAGCAGCTTAGAGGCAGAGTTTAATTCACCCCTCCACTTT,CASSLEAEFNSPLHF
-,TRBD1,TRBV7-9,TRBJ2-7,TGTGCCAGCAGCTTAGCGGGACAGTCCTACGAGCAGTACTTC,CASSLAGQSYEQYF
once,-,TRBV4-3,TRBJ2-7,TGCGCCAGCAGCCAAGATATGTTAGGATACGAGCAGTACTTC,CASSQDMLGYEQYF
-,TRBD2,TRBV9,TRBJ2-1,TGTGCCAGCAGTGGTCTAGCGGGGGCCAGGGAGAGTGAGCAGTTCTTC,CASSGLAGARESEQFF
-,-,TRBV6-1,TRBJ2-7,TGTGCCAGCAGTGTGGGGCCCTACGAGCAGTACTTC,CASSVGPYEQYF
-,-,TRBV7-2,TRBJ1-2,TGTGCCAGCAGCTTAGTTATTTCAGAGTATGGCTACACCTTC,CASSLVISEYGYTF
-,TRBD1,TRBV6-1,TRBJ1-1,TGTGCCAGCAGATTAAAGACAGGGCCGAACACTGAAGCTTTCTTT,CASRLKTGPNTEAFF
-,TRBD2,TRBV6-4,TRBJ2-5,TGTGCCAGCACTGACTGGATGACTAGCGGGAGGCAAGAGACCCAGTACTTC,CASTDWMTSGRQETQYF
-,-,TRBV5-1,TRBJ2-3,TGCGCCAGCAGCTTGGCAGGGGTTAGCACAGATACGCAGTATTTT,CASSLAGVSTDTQYF
-,-,TRBV30,TRBJ2-4,TGTGCCTGGGACAGGGAGGGGGCCAAAAACATTCAGTACTTC,CAWDREGAKNIQYF
-,TRBD2,TRBV27,TRBJ2-7,TGTGCCAGCAGTGTACTAGCGGGGCGCTACGAGCAGTACTTC,CASSVLAGRYEQYF
-,-,TRBV30,TRBJ1-5,TGTGCCTGGAGCGGCCAGGGCAATCAGCCCCAGCATTTT,CAWSGQGNQPQHF
-,-,TRBV19,TRBJ2-2,TGTGCCACCCAAACTCGCAACAGGGCCCTAAACACCGGGGAGCTGTTTTTT,CATQTRNRALNTGELFF
-,TRBD1,TRBV4-1,TRBJ1-4,TGCGCCAGCAGCCGTCGGCTTCTGACAGGGACAGCCCCAACTAATGAAAAACTGTTTTTT,CASSRRLLTGTAPTNEKLFF
-,-,TRBV7-8,TRBJ2-7,TGTGCCAGCAGCTTAGGTTCCCCCCAAGGGGCCGCCAATTACGAGCAGTACTTC,CASSLGSPQGAANYEQYF
-,TRBD2,TRBV7-9,TRBJ2-3,TGTGCCAGCGGACTAGCGGGGGGGGGCACAGATACGCAGTATTTT,CASGLAGGGTDTQYF
-,TRBD1,TRBV6-6,TRBJ2-1,TGTGCCAGCAGTTACTCCGGGACAGGGGAGGCTGAGCAGTTCTTC,CASSYSGTGEAEQFF
-,-,TRBV7-9,TRBJ2-7,TGTGCCAGCAGCCTACGGGAGGAGCAGTACTTC,CASSLREEQYF
-,-,TRBV25-1,TRBJ2-3,TGTGCCAGCAGTGCCCAAACGAGCACAGATACGCAGTATTTT,CASSAQTSTDTQYF
-,-,TRBV4-2,TRBJ1-1,TGTGCCAGCAGCCATAATTTCGGGGCAGCTGAAGCTTTCTTT,CASSHNFGAAEAFF